Following are 15 T cell receptor beta chains from one sample sequenced in a study of regulatory T cells in long-lasting Graves disease. Regarding time point: persistent/refractory GD, antithyroid drugs over 5 years with positive TRAb. With RNA extracted from PBMCs as input, the TCR library was made. CDR3-region Arm-PCR and iRepertoire HTBI primers produced the TCR beta libraries. TCRdb re-derived calls from the multiplex PCR reads in MiXCR, one entry per CDR3 protein. Of 300,000 to 400,000 distinct CDR3 sequences in the sample, 15% to 20% were seen once. Sequencing was performed on peripheral blood mononuclear cells (PBMCs), taken when the disease was refractory, from a patient treated with antithyroid drugs. The receptor set was obtained from a female donor with Graves disease.

The rearrangement links TRBV7-9 to TRBJ2-3; 9 bases line up with TRBD2. Losses at the gene ends were 5 bases for V and 5 bases for J; bases not matched to a gene: 14. The CDR3 runs to 17 residues. Looked up from germline, CDR1 is SEHNR and CDR2 is FQNEAQ (reference sequence). CDR3 sequence: CASSPSGKLAGGDTQYF. The CDR3, as DNA: TGTGCCAGCAGCCCTAGCGGCAAACTAGCGGGTGGAGATACGCAGTATTTT.

This clonotype was detected ten times or more. The J gene is TRBJ2-7, the V gene TRBV7-9, with a possible D match to TRBD2 (6 bases). The CDR3 runs to 11 residues. Per the germline V gene, CDR1 is SEHNR and CDR2 is FQNEAQ (reference sequence). Trimming pared 1 base from V and 11 bases from J, leaving 9 bases between. The DNA of the CDR3 is TGTGCCAGCAGCTTAGAGACTAGGAAGTACTTC. It yields the protein CASSLETRKYF.

This clonotype was found many times. The chain links TRBV6-2 or TRBV6-3 to TRBJ1-2; a weak D match, TRBD1 (6 bases). The V end was cut by 5 bases, the J end by 0 bases, with 10 bases between. Germline CDR1 MNHEY, CDR2 SVGEGT. The CDR3 spans 14 residues. DNA for the CDR3: TGTGCCAGCAGTAAAGGACAGTCTAACTATGGCTACACCTTC. The encoded protein is CASSKGQSNYGYTF.

This clonotype showed up many times. CDR3 DNA sequence: TGCGCCAGCAGCTTGACTTGTAACGGCTGGCCAAATCGTCGAAAACTGTTTTTT. Protein sequence: CASSLTCNGWPNRRKLFF. V usage is TRBV5-1 and J usage is TRBJ1-4; D gene ambiguous. The CDR3 has 18 amino acids. The V end lost 1 base, the J end lost 10 bases, and 26 bases lay between the germline ends. The germline gives CDR1 SGHRS, CDR2 YFSETQ.

This clonotype was observed a few times. V usage is TRBV5-1 and J usage is TRBJ1-6; 8 bases fit TRBD1. V trimming: 4 bases; J trimming: 7 bases; junction bases outside the gene matches: 13. This CDR3 spans 17 amino acids. CDR1 and CDR2 from the germline V gene are SGHRS and YFSETQ. CDR3 residues: CASSPTPRTGRNSPLHF. Written as DNA, the CDR3 is TGCGCCAGCAGCCCAACGCCCCGGACAGGGCGAAATTCACCCCTCCACTTT. Supplemented by reference TRBV5-1 and TRBJ1-6, the full variable domain reads KAGVTQTPRYLIKTRGQQVTLSCSPISGHRSVSWYQQTPGQGLQFLFEYFSETQRNKGNFPGRFSGRQFSNSRSEMNVSTLELGDSALYLCASSPTPRTGRNSPLHFGNGTRLTVT.

The chain links TRBV18 to TRBJ2-7; TRBD2 agrees at 9 bases. Germline-derived CDR1 and CDR2 are KGHSH and LQKENI. Germline trimming cut 1 base from V and 7 bases from J; bases unmatched to any gene: 14. The CDR3 contains 17 residues. The CDR3 DNA reads as TGTGCCAGCTCACCACGTGAGACTAGCGGCACCGGGAGGGAGCAGTACTTC. Its translation: CASSPRETSGTGREQYF.

This clonotype was counted between two and nine times. The gene calls are TRBV18 and TRBJ1-1; no clear D gene. The V and J ends lost 6 bases and 4 bases respectively, with 12 bases between them. The CDR3 is 13 amino acids. The germline gives CDR1 KGHSH, CDR2 LQKENI. This CDR3 is CASSPVGSTEAFF. The CDR3 nucleotides read TGTGCCAGCTCCCCCGTTGGTAGCACTGAAGCTTTCTTT. Based on the CDR3 plus reference TRBV18 and TRBJ1-1, the full variable domain is NAGVMQNPRHLVRRRGQEARLRCSPMKGHSHVYWYRQLPEEGLKFMVYLQKENIIDESGMPKERFSAEFPKEGPSILRIQQVVRGDSAAYFCASSPVGSTEAFFGQGTRLTVV.

The rearrangement uses TRBV6-1 and TRBJ1-2; D is ambiguous. V shed 6 bases and J shed 8 bases, with 16 bases lying between them. CDR1 and CDR2 (germline): MNHNS, SASEGT. The CDR3 spans 13 residues. CDR3 DNA sequence: TGTGCCAGCAGCCAAGGACCCAGTGTGGGCTACACCTTC. Residues: CASSQGPSVGYTF.

The rearrangement joins TRBV20-1 to TRBJ2-7; possible D gene TRBD1, 6 bases. The CDR3 is 11 residues long. The germline V gene encodes CDR1 DFQATT and CDR2 SNEGSKA (reference sequence). CDR3: CRTRGGGEQYF. In nucleotides, the CDR3 is TGCAGGACACGAGGGGGTGGGGAGCAGTACTTC.

This clonotype is a singleton in its sample. The V and J genes are TRBV5-1 and TRBJ2-2, with D possibly matching TRBD2 (5 bases). Germline CDR1 SGHRS, CDR2 YFSETQ. Trimming shortened V by 2 bases and J by 6 bases, and 14 bases separated the two germline ends. CDR3 size: 15 residues. CDR3 sequence: CASSFRGMEAGELFF. The CDR3 DNA sequence: TGCGCCAGCAGCTTTCGAGGGATGGAGGCCGGGGAGCTGTTTTTT.

There are a few counts of this clonotype. The chain is built from TRBV7-3 and TRBJ2-7; 12 bases agree with TRBD1. CDR3 length: 16 amino acids. CDR1 and CDR2 (germline): SGHTA, FQGTGA. V was clipped by 4 bases and J by 2 bases; unmatched bases: 6. In nucleotides, the CDR3 is TGTGCCAGCAGCTCGACCGGGACAGGGGGCACCTACGAGCAGTACTTC. Encoded protein: CASSSTGTGGTYEQYF.

This clonotype has more than one count but fewer than ten. The CDR3 DNA reads TGCGCCAGCAGCCCAGGGACGGACAGCTTCTATGGCTACACCTTC. Its protein product is CASSPGTDSFYGYTF. This chain links TRBV4-3 with TRBJ1-2, with D tentatively TRBD1 (6 bases). Germline-derived CDR1 and CDR2 are LGHNA and YSLEER. This CDR3 is 15 amino acids long. V was cut by 4 bases and J by 4 bases, with 16 bases left in between.

This chain connects TRBV5-1 to TRBJ1-2; the D is unclear. This CDR3 has 14 amino acids. The V and J ends lost 4 bases and 5 bases respectively, with 15 bases between them. Looked up from germline, CDR1 is SGHRS and CDR2 is YFSETQ. As DNA, the CDR3 is TGCGCCAGCAGCCCACCTACTGACGGATATGGCTACACCTTC. It translates to CASSPPTDGYGYTF.

V and J are TRBV4-1 and TRBJ1-4, with D perhaps matching TRBD1 (6 bases). V lost 1 base, J lost 5 bases, and 11 bases lay in between. The CDR3 totals 15 residues. Germline CDR1 MGHRA, CDR2 YSYEKL. CDR3 loop: CASSQAQGPNEKLFF. CDR3 nucleotide sequence: TGCGCCAGCAGCCAAGCCCAGGGGCCCAATGAAAAACTGTTTTTT.

J is TRBJ1-2 and V is TRBV12-3 or TRBV12-4, with D uncertain. V lost 3 bases and J 1 base, leaving 6 bases between the germline ends. The CDR3 is 13 residues long. Here the CDR3 reads CASSFGDNYGYTF. The DNA for the CDR3 is TGTGCCAGCAGTTTCGGGGATAACTATGGCTACACCTTC.